The TCR beta chain under discussion was sequenced for a study of shared clonotypes between healthy human individuals. Study processing details: ImmunoSEQ gave junction-only sequences without quality scores, so filtering differed. The assay was immunoSEQ multiplex PCR, and TCRdb's table has in-frame clones only and misses some. V, J and clone size were drawn from that table, and D and trimming were deduced from the DNA. The table has about 490,000 clones, about 85% seen once. Broader study findings: Read depth was anticipated to influence clonotype sharing among donors.

On this clone itself: Its target is unknown.

The study drew all its donors from Caucasian adults living in Nashville, Tennessee. The V and J ends lost 4 bases and 4 bases, in that order; junction bases with no gene match: 6. Germline V CDR1 and CDR2: MNHEY, SVGAGI. CDR3 length equals 14 residues. J is TRBJ2-7 and V is TRBV6-5; 8 positions match TRBD1. The sequence was collected from a middle-aged woman in good health. Some clones in this sample may be carry-over from other donors' samples. Sequenced: PBMCs. Here the CDR3 reads CASSSGTGLYEQYF. The DNA for the CDR3 is TGTGCCAGCAGTTCGGGGACAGGCCTGTACGAGCAGTACTTC.